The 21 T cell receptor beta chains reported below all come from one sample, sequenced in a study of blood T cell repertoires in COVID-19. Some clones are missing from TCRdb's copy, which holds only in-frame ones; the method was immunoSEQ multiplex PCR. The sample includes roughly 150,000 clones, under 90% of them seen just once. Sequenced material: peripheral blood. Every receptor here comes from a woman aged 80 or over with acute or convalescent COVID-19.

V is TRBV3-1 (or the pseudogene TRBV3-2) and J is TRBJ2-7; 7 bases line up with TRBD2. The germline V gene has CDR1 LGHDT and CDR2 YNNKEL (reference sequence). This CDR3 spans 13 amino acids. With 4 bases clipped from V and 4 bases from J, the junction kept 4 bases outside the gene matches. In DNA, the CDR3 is TGTGCCAGCAGCCCCGGAGCGGGATACGAGCAGTACTTC. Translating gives CASSPGAGYEQYF.

The CDR3 DNA reads TGTGCCAGCGCCCGACAGGGGGCAGCCAAAAACATTCAGTACTTC. Protein sequence: CASARQGAAKNIQYF. The chain uses TRBV2 and TRBJ2-4; 10 bases fit TRBD1. CDR3 length equals 15 residues. CDR1 and CDR2 from the germline V gene are SNHLY and FYNNEI. J was trimmed by 0 bases and V by 8 bases; bases with no gene match: 4.

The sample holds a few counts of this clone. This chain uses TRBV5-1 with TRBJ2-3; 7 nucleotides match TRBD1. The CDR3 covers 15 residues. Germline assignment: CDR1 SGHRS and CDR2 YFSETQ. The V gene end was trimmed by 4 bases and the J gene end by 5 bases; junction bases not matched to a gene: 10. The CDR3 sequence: CASSRRGGDGDTQYF. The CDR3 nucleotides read TGCGCCAGCAGCCGGAGAGGGGGCGATGGAGATACGCAGTATTTT.

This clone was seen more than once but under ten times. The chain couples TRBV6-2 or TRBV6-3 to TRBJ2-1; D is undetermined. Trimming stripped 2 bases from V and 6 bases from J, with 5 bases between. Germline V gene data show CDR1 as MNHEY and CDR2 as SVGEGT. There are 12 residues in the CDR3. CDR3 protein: CASSYIVNEQFF. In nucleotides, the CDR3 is TGTGCCAGCAGTTACATAGTCAATGAGCAGTTCTTC.

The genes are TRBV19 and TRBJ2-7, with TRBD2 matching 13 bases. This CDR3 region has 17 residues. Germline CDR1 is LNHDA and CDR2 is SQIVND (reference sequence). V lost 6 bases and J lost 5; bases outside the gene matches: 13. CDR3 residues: CASSAGLAGFGGHEQYF. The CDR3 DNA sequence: TGTGCCAGTAGCGCGGGACTAGCGGGATTTGGAGGCCACGAGCAGTACTTC.

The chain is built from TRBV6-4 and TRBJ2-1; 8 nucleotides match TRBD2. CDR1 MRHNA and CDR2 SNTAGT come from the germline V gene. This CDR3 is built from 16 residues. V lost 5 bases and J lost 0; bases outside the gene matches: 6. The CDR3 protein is CASSPRGGSSYNEQFF. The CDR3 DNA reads TGTGCCAGCAGTCCTCGGGGGGGATCCTCCTACAATGAGCAGTTCTTC.

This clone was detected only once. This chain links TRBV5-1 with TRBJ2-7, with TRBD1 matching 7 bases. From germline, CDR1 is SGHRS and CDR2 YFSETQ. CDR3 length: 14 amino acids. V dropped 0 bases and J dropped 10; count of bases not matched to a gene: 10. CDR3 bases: TGCGCCAGCAGCTTGGCAGACAGGGATGGGGTACAGTACTTC. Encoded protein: CASSLADRDGVQYF.

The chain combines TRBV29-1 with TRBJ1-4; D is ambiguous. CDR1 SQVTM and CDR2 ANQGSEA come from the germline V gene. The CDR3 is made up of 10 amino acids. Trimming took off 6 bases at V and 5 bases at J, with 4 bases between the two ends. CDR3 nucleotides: TGCAGCGTCAGGAATGAAAAACTGTTTTTT. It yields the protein CSVRNEKLFF.

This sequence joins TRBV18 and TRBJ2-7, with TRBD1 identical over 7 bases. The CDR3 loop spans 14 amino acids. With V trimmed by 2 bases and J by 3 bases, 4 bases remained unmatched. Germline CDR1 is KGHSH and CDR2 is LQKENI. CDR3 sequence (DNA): TGTGCCAGCTCACCAGTGACAGGGTTCTACGAGCAGTACTTC. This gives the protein CASSPVTGFYEQYF.

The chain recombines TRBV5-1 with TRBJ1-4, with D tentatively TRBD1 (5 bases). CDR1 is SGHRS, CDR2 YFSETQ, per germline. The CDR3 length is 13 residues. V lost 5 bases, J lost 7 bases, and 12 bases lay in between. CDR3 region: CASRWGEREKLFF. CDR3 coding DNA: TGCGCCAGCAGATGGGGGGAACGTGAAAAACTGTTTTTT.

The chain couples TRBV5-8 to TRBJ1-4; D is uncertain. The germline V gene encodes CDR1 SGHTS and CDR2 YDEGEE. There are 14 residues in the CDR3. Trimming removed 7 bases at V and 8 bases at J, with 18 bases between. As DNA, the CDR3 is TGTGCCAGCTTTACGGGGTGGCGCGGCGAAAAACTGTTTTTT. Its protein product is CASFTGWRGEKLFF. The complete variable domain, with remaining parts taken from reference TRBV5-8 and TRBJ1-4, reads EAGVTQSPTHLIKTRGQQATLRCSPISGHTSVYWYQQALGLGLQFLLWYDEGEERNRGNFPPRFSGRQFPNYSSELNVNALELEDSALYLCASFTGWRGEKLFFGSGTQLSVL.

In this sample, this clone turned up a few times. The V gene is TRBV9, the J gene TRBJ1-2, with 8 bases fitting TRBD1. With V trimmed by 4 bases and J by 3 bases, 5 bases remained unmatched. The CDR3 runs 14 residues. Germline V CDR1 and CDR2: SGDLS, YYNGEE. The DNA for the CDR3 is TGTGCCAGCAGCATCTCGACAGGGGACTATGGCTACACCTTC. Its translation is CASSISTGDYGYTF. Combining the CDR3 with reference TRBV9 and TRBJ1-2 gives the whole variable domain DSGVTQTPKHLITATGQRVTLRCSPRSGDLSVYWYQQSLDQGLQFLIQYYNGEERAKGNILERFSAQQFPDLHSELNLSSLELGDSALYFCASSISTGDYGYTFGSGTRLTVV.

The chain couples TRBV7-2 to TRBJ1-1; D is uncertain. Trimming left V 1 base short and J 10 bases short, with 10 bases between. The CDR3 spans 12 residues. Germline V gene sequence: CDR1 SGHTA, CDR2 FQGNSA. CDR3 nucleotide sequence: TGTGCCAGCAGCTTAGTCGCCTCGGGAGCTTTCTTT. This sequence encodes CASSLVASGAFF.

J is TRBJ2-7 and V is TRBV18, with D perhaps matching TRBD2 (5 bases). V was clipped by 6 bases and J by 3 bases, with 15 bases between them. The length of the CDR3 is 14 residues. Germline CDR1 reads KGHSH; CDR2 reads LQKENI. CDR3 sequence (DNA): TGTGCCAGCTCCCGCCTGGGTAGCGACTACGAGCAGTACTTC. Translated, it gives CASSRLGSDYEQYF.

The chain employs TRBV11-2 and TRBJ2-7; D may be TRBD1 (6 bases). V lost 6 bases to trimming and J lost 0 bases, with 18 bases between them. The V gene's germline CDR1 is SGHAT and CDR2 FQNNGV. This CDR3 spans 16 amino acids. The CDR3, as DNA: TGTGCCAGCAGACACAGGGAAGGTTTTAGCTCCTACGAGCAGTACTTC. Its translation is CASRHREGFSSYEQYF.

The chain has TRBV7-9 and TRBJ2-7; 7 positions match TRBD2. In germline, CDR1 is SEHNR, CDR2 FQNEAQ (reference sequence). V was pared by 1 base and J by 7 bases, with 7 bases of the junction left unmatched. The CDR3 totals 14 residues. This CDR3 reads CASSLGGRSNEQYF. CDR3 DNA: TGTGCCAGCAGCTTAGGCGGGAGAAGTAATGAGCAGTACTTC.

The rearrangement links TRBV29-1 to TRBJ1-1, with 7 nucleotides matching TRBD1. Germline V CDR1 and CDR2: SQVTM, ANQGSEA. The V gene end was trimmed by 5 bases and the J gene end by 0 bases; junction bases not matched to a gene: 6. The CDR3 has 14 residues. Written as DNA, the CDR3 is TGCAGCGTTACCACGACAGGGATGAACACTGAAGCTTTCTTT. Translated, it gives CSVTTTGMNTEAFF.

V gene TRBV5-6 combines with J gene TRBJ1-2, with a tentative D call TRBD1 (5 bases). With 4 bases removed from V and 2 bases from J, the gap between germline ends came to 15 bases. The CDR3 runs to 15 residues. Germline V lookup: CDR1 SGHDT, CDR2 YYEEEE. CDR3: CASSLDSGGNYGYTF. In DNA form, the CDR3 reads TGTGCCAGCAGCCTGGACTCGGGGGGGAACTATGGCTACACCTTC. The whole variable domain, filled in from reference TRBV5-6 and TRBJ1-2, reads DAGVTQSPTHLIKTRGQQVTLRCSPKSGHDTVSWYQQALGQGPQFIFQYYEEEERQRGNFPDRFSGHQFPNYSSELNVNALLLGDSALYLCASSLDSGGNYGYTFGSGTRLTVV.

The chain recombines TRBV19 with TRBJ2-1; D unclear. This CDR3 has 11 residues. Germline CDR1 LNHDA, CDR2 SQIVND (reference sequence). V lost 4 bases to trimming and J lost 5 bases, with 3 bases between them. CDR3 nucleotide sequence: TGTGCCAGTAGTACCAACAATGAGCAGTTCTTC. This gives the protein CASSTNNEQFF.

CDR3 protein: CASRRESSYEQYF. The CDR3 DNA is TGTGCCAGCCGGCGGGAGAGCTCCTACGAGCAGTACTTC. The genes are TRBV3-1 (or the pseudogene TRBV3-2) and TRBJ2-7; 7 bases fit TRBD2. V lost 8 bases and J lost 0; bases outside the gene matches: 4. Germline lookup yields CDR1 LGHDT and CDR2 YNNKEL (reference sequence). The CDR3 length is 13 residues.

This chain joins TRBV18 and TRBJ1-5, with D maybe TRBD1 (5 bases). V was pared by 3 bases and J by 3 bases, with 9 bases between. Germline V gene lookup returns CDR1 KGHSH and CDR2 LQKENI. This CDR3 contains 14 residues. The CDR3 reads CASSPDGANQPQHF. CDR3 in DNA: TGTGCCAGCTCACCTGATGGGGCCAATCAGCCCCAGCATTTT.